This T cell receptor (beta chain) was profiled in a study of T-cell memory formation after mild COVID-19. Looking at the study overall: TCR clusters were largely donor specific.

TCRdb itself ran the 5' RACE reads through MiXCR, one entry per CDR3 protein. The sample has 450,000 to 700,000 distinct CDR3 sequences; over 15% are singletons. The V gene's germline CDR1 is SGHNT and CDR2 YENEEA. The CDR3 consists of 14 residues. The V gene end was trimmed by 5 bases and the J gene end by 5 bases; junction bases not matched to a gene: 8. This clonotype has only a few counts. What it binds is unknown. Whole-study results and caveats: CD4+ contracting clones were found mainly in CM and EM, and CD8+ ones in EMRA. Within pre-infection memory, some responding clones were found, suggesting cross-reactive memory joined. Confirmation of SARS-CoV-2 specificity was lacking for second-wave clones peaking day 37.

The receptor was derived from an adult woman who had mild COVID-19 (a few samples of this study predate the infection). Cell type and time point are not known. Sequencing used PBMCs or a T cell subset sorted from them (not recorded which). The V gene is TRBV11-3, the J gene TRBJ1-1; 7 nucleotides match TRBD1. CDR3 in amino acids: CASSRQGQGTEAFF. CDR3 sequence (DNA): TGTGCCAGCAGCCGACAGGGTCAAGGAACTGAAGCTTTCTTT.